These T cell receptor beta chains were read from a single sample in a study of CD8+ T cells in alopecia areata. Only in-frame clones appear in the TCRdb table, and some are missing; sequencing was by immunoSEQ multiplex PCR. The sample holds approximately 140,000 clones, around 47% seen once. Sequenced sample: CD4+ T cells sorted from blood. All receptors derive from a human donor with alopecia areata. The CDR3 runs from the conserved cysteine through the conserved F or W. Each record gives: clone size, J gene, D gene, V gene, CDR3 DNA, CDR3 protein. The D gene is left open where the match is weak. Rows give clone size only sometimes, using once, few, many, or a class for an expanded clone.

NA	TRBJ1-5	TRBD1	TRBV29-1	TGCAGCGTGTCAGACAGGGTCAATCAGCCCCAGCATTTT	CSVSDRVNQPQHF
NA	TRBJ2-2	NA	TRBV9	TGTGCCAGCAAGGCAGACCCAACGACCGGGGAGCTGTTTTTT	CASKADPTTGELFF
NA	TRBJ1-1	TRBD1	TRBV10-1	TGCGCCAGCAGTGTACAGGGGGCTGATGAAGCTTTCTTT	CASSVQGADEAFF
NA	TRBJ2-5	NA	TRBV5-1	TGCGCCAGCAGCCCCACTTGGTGGCAAGAGACCCAGTACTTC	CASSPTWWQETQYF
NA	TRBJ2-3	NA	TRBV18	TGTGCCAGCTCCCCGACGAGCACAGATACGCAGTATTTT	CASSPTSTDTQYF
NA	TRBJ2-2	NA	TRBV27	TGTGCCAGCAGTCTCCTAGCGAACACCGGGGAGCTGTTTTTT	CASSLLANTGELFF
few	TRBJ1-2	TRBD1	TRBV10-3	TGTGCCATCAGGTTTCGGACAGGGCAAGGCTACACCTTC	CAIRFRTGQGYTF
few	TRBJ1-5	NA	TRBV19	TGTGCCAGTAGTATATCCGGGGGACAGCCCCAGCATTTT	CASSISGGQPQHF
NA	TRBJ1-2	NA	TRBV2	TGTGCCAGCAGTGACCCGGCCCCCTATGGCTACACCTTC	CASSDPAPYGYTF
NA	TRBJ2-7	NA	TRBV29-1	TGCAGCGCGTCCGGTAGGGCAGGGCTCCACGAGCAGTACTTC	CSASGRAGLHEQYF
NA	TRBJ1-5	NA	TRBV6-5	TGTGCCAGCAGGGCCTATGATAGCAATCAGCCCCAGCATTTT	CASRAYDSNQPQHF
few	TRBJ2-1	NA	TRBV6-1	TGTGCCAGTCTTAGTGGGTCCTACAATGAGCAGTTCTTC	CASLSGSYNEQFF
few	TRBJ2-1	TRBD2	TRBV29-1	TGCAGCGAGACTAGCGGGACTCTATACAATGAGCAGTTCTTC	CSETSGTLYNEQFF
NA	TRBJ2-7	TRBD1	TRBV29-1	TGCAGCGTTGTCTTAGGGACAGGGAACTACGAGCAGTACTTC	CSVVLGTGNYEQYF
few	TRBJ1-5	NA	TRBV5-1	TGCGCCAGCAGCTTCGATAGCAATCAGCCCCAGCATTTT	CASSFDSNQPQHF
NA	TRBJ1-1	NA	TRBV5-1	TGCGCCAGCAGCCCCGAGAACCCCCCGAACACTGAAGCTTTCTTT	CASSPENPPNTEAFF
NA	TRBJ2-1	NA	TRBV6-1	TGTGCCAGCAGTGCCATATCGTTCGGAGAGCAGTTCTTC	CASSAISFGEQFF
once	TRBJ2-1	TRBD1	TRBV28	TGTGCCAGCCTCCGGGACAGCCGCTACAATGAGCAGTTCTTC	CASLRDSRYNEQFF
many	TRBJ2-2	NA	TRBV7-8	TGTGCCAGCAGCTTAGATGGGAGGGGGGCTGGCACCGGGGAGCTGTTTTTT	CASSLDGRGAGTGELFF
few	TRBJ2-1	TRBD2	TRBV28	TGTGCCAGCAGTTTATGGAAATTAGCGGGAGGGCCCGGGGAGCAGTTCTTC	CASSLWKLAGGPGEQFF
NA	TRBJ1-2	TRBD1	TRBV27	TGTGCCAGCAGTAGGACCAGAGACAGGGTTGATGGCTACACCTTC	CASSRTRDRVDGYTF
NA	TRBJ2-7	TRBD2	TRBV5-1	TGCGCCAGCAGCTTGGCCCCGCTAGCGGGAGGGAGCGAGCAGTACTTC	CASSLAPLAGGSEQYF
NA	TRBJ2-7	NA	TRBV28	TGTGCCAGCAGTCCGGCTGTGGGCGAGCAGTACTTC	CASSPAVGEQYF
few	TRBJ1-1	NA	TRBV29-1	TGCAGCGTTGCGGGCCTTTTGAACACTGAAGCTTTCTTT	CSVAGLLNTEAFF
few	TRBJ2-1	NA	TRBV7-3	TGTGCCAGCAGCTTGGGCCGGGAGACCTACAATGAGCAGTTCTTC	CASSLGRETYNEQFF
NA	TRBJ2-3	TRBD2	TRBV28	TGTGCCAGCAGTTTATTGGGGACTAGCGGGGCTAGCACAGATACGCAGTATTTT	CASSLLGTSGASTDTQYF
NA	TRBJ2-7	TRBD1	TRBV19	TGTGCCAGTAGTATGGAGACAGGGGTCGGTTACGAGCAGTACTTC	CASSMETGVGYEQYF
NA	TRBJ2-1	TRBD2	TRBV7-3	TGTGCCAGCAGCTTAACATTAGCGGGGTCCGGGACGGTCGAGCAGTTCTTC	CASSLTLAGSGTVEQFF
NA	TRBJ2-7	NA	TRBV7-3	TGTGCCAGCAGCTTAAGAGGCGGAGCCTACGAGCAGTACTTC	CASSLRGGAYEQYF
NA	TRBJ1-2	TRBD1	TRBV29-1	TGCAGCGTGGGACAGCTTAATAACTATGGCTACACCTTC	CSVGQLNNYGYTF
NA	TRBJ2-3	NA	TRBV10-3	TGTGCCATCAGTGAGCGGACCACAGATACGCAGTATTTT	CAISERTTDTQYF
few	TRBJ1-1	NA	TRBV28	TGTGCCAGCAGGTTCCCCACAGGGAAGAACACTGAAGCTTTCTTT	CASRFPTGKNTEAFF
NA	TRBJ1-2	NA	TRBV28	TGTGCCAGCAGTCCCTACACAGGGTACTATGGCTACACCTTC	CASSPYTGYYGYTF
NA	TRBJ1-2	TRBD1	TRBV10-3	TGTGCCATCAACGAAGACAGGGCAGCCTATGGCTACACCTTC	CAINEDRAAYGYTF
NA	TRBJ2-3	NA	TRBV29-1	TGCAGCGTAGCCCACGGGACGAGCACAGATACGCAGTATTTT	CSVAHGTSTDTQYF
NA	TRBJ1-1	TRBD1	TRBV6-5	TGTGCCAGCAACCGGGACAGGGTGCGCAACACTGAAGCTTTCTTT	CASNRDRVRNTEAFF
NA	TRBJ2-3	NA	TRBV29-1	TGCAGCGCCGCCGTTGGGGGAGCAGATACGCAGTATTTT	CSAAVGGADTQYF
NA	TRBJ2-5	TRBD1	TRBV29-1	TGCAGCGTTCGACAGGGGGAGACCCAGTACTTC	CSVRQGETQYF
many	TRBJ2-1	NA	TRBV5-1	TGCGCCAGCAGCTTGGGTGGTGGCCACGATGAGCAGTTCTTC	CASSLGGGHDEQFF
few	TRBJ2-1	NA	TRBV6-5	TGTGCCAGCCGACGACTCTCCACTTCCGCGGATGAGCAGTTCTTC	CASRRLSTSADEQFF
NA	TRBJ2-3	NA	TRBV29-1	TGCAGCGTTGCGGTGCAAGGCGATACGCAGTATTTT	CSVAVQGDTQYF
NA	TRBJ2-3	TRBD2	TRBV4-1	TGCGCCAGCAGCCAAGATACTAGCGGGTACACAGATACGCAGTATTTT	CASSQDTSGYTDTQYF
few	TRBJ1-5	NA	TRBV7-9	TGTGCCAGCAGCTCCGGGGGGAATCAGCCCCAGCATTTT	CASSSGGNQPQHF
NA	TRBJ2-3	NA	TRBV7-9	TGTGCCAGCAGCCACTCTATCATCGGTAGCACAGATACGCAGTATTTT	CASSHSIIGSTDTQYF
NA	TRBJ2-3	NA	TRBV6-4	TGTGCCAGCAGCAAATCCCCGGGACAAATGACAGATACGCAGTATTTT	CASSKSPGQMTDTQYF
once	TRBJ2-7	NA	TRBV9	TGTGCCAGCAGCGTGGGAGGGGGTGAGCAGTACTTC	CASSVGGGEQYF
few	TRBJ2-3	NA	TRBV29-1	TGCAGCGTGGCCTTAGCGGATATCACAGATACGCAGTATTTT	CSVALADITDTQYF
few	TRBJ2-5	NA	TRBV29-1	TGCAGCGTTGAGTTTGGCACAGGGACTCCCCAGTACTTC	CSVEFGTGTPQYF
NA	TRBJ2-7	TRBD1	TRBV27	TGTGCCAGCAGTTTATTTGGGACAGTAAACGAGCAGTACTTC	CASSLFGTVNEQYF
NA	TRBJ2-2	NA	TRBV5-1	TGCGCCAGCAGCTTGGCGGACACCGGGGAGCTGTTTTTT	CASSLADTGELFF
NA	TRBJ2-7	NA	TRBV2	TGTGCCAGCAGCCGGGACACCTCTATGAACGAGCAGTACTTC	CASSRDTSMNEQYF
NA	TRBJ2-1	TRBD2	TRBV25-1	TGTGCCAGCAGTGAATCCGGGAGGGGTCGAGAGCAGTTCTTC	CASSESGRGREQFF
NA	TRBJ2-5	TRBD1	TRBV5-1	TGCGCCAGCAGCTCCCAGGGGACAGCGTTGGAGACCCAGTACTTC	CASSSQGTALETQYF